The present T cell receptor (beta chain) was sequenced within a study of cytomegalovirus exposure and HLA in healthy donors. 60 Vbeta and 13 Jbeta primers were used in PCR. TCRdb's copy holds only in-frame clones and misses some; the assay was immunoSEQ multiplex PCR. This sample yields 150,000 to 200,000 clones, of which around 80% are seen a single time; around 5.7% belongs to the top ten. As regards this clone: Antigen unknown.

Findings of the study overall: There were several of the most significant clusters that appeared linked to common viral pathogens in a later analysis.

Per germline, CDR1 MNHNS and CDR2 SASEGT. The CDR3 runs 16 residues. V lost 3 bases to trimming and J lost 0 bases, with 12 bases between them. The specimen was PBMCs. This receptor was obtained from a man aged 35 to 55 in good health and CMV-seronegative. The gene calls are TRBV6-1 and TRBJ1-5; tentative D call: TRBD1 (5 bases). The CDR3 reads CASSDNRQYSNQPQHF. The CDR3 region has the DNA TGTGCCAGCAGTGACAACCGACAGTATAGCAATCAGCCCCAGCATTTT.